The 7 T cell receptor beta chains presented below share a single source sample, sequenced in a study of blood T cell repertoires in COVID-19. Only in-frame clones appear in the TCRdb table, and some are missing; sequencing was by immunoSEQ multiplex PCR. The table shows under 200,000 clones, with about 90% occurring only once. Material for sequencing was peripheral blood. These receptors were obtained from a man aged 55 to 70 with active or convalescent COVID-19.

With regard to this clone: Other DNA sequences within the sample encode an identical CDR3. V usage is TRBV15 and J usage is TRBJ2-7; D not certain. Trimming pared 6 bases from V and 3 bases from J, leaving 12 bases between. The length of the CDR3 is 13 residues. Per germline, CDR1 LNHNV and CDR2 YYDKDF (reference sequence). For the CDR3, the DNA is TGTGCCACCAGTTTGGGCAGGAACTACGAGCAGTACTTC. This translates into CATSLGRNYEQYF.

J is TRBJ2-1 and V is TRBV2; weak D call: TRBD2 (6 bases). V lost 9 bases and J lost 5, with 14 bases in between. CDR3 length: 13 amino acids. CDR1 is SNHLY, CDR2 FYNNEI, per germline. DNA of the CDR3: TGTGCCAGTAGATTTTCGGGGGACAATGAGCAGTTCTTC. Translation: CASRFSGDNEQFF.

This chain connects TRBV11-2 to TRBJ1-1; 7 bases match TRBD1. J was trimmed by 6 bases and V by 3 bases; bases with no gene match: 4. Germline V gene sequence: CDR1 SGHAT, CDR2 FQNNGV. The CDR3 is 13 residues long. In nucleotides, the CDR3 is TGTGCCAGCAGCTTGAGACAGGGATCTGAAGCTTTCTTT. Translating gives CASSLRQGSEAFF.

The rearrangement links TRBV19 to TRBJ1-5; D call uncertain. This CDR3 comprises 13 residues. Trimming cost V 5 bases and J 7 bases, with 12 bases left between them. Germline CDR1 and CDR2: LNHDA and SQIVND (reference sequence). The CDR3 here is CASSPSVKQPQHF. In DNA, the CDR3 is TGTGCCAGTAGTCCGAGCGTAAAACAGCCCCAGCATTTT.

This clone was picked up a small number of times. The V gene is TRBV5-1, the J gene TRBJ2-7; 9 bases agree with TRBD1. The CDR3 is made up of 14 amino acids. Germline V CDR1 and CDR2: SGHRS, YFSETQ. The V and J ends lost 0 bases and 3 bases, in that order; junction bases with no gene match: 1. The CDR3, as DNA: TGCGCCAGCAGCTTGGGGGACAGGGTCTACGAGCAGTACTTC. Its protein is CASSLGDRVYEQYF.

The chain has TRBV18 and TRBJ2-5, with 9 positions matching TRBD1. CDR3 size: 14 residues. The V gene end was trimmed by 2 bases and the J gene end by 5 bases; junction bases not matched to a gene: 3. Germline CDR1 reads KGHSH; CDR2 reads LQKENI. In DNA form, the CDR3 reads TGTGCCAGCTCACCAGGACAGGGGAGCGAGACCCAGTACTTC. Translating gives CASSPGQGSETQYF.

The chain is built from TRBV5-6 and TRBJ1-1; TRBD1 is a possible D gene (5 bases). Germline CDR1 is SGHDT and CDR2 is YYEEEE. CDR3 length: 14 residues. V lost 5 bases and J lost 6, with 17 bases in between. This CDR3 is CASRDSPLGAEAFF. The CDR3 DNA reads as TGTGCCAGCAGAGACAGTCCCTTGGGCGCTGAAGCTTTCTTT. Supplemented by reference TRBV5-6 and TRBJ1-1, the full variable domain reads DAGVTQSPTHLIKTRGQQVTLRCSPKSGHDTVSWYQQALGQGPQFIFQYYEEEERQRGNFPDRFSGHQFPNYSSELNVNALLLGDSALYLCASRDSPLGAEAFFGQGTRLTVV.